The clone carrying this T cell receptor beta chain was recorded a few times. Its antigen is as yet unknown. Single cDNA molecules in the library carried unique molecular identifiers attached during preparation. TCRdb analysed the RACE reads with MiXCR anew, one entry per CDR3 protein. The sample has about 49,000 distinct CDR3 sequences, about 10% seen once. The CDR3 has 13 amino acids. Germline assignment: CDR1 MNHEY and CDR2 SVGAGI. V was clipped by 6 bases and J by 0 bases, with 8 bases between them. The data belong to a study of human T cells and chemical hapten exposure. Study-level findings and limits: While controls formed fewer of them, expanded TCRs formed significantly more large CDR3 similarity clusters.

The time point denotes: patch test 1, 2 weeks after DPC sensitization. Treatment given: therapeutic diphenylcyclopropenone sensitization with weekly scalp DPC. The sample in question was whole blood, obtained in connection with sensitization to the hapten diphenylcyclopropenone (DPC). V gene TRBV6-5 combines with J gene TRBJ2-5, with D perhaps matching TRBD1 (5 bases). The origin of this receptor is a woman aged 45-65 years with alopecia areata. Some clones in this sample may be carry-over from other donors' samples. The CDR3 DNA reads as TGTGCCAGCAGGGCAGGGTACCAAGAGACCCAGTACTTC. Residues: CASRAGYQETQYF.